The 20 T cell receptor beta chains below come from one sample, sequenced in a study of blood T cell repertoires in COVID-19. Generated by immunoSEQ multiplex PCR, the TCRdb table keeps only in-frame clones and is missing some. The data hold some 220,000 clones, with 80% to 95% observed a single time. The sequencing input was peripheral blood. The receptors originated from a man under 40 with COVID-19, enrolled during active disease.

This chain uses TRBV6-5 with TRBJ1-1, with TRBD1 matching 10 bases. Germline assignment: CDR1 MNHEY and CDR2 SVGAGI. Trimming removed 5 bases from V and 4 bases from J; junction bases left unmatched: 4. The CDR3 is 14 residues long. The CDR3 DNA is TGTGCCAGCAGTACGGACAGGGGGACCACTGAAGCTTTCTTT. Translating gives CASSTDRGTTEAFF.

This chain links TRBV29-1 with TRBJ1-1; possibly TRBD1 for D (6 bases). The germline V gene has CDR1 SQVTM and CDR2 ANQGSEA. Deletions cut 5 bases from V and 7 bases from J, with 17 bases between. This CDR3 is 13 amino acids long. CDR3 nucleotides: TGCAGCGTTTCTAGCAGGGGACTACTTGAAGCTTTCTTT. This translates into CSVSSRGLLEAFF.

The chain couples TRBV5-4 to TRBJ2-5; 10 bases agree with TRBD2. This CDR3 comprises 16 residues. Germline lookup yields CDR1 SGHNT and CDR2 YYREEE (reference sequence). V was pared by 4 bases and J by 2 bases, with 8 bases of the junction left unmatched. CDR3: CASSRLELAGQETQYF. CDR3 coding DNA: TGTGCCAGCAGCCGCCTGGAACTAGCGGGGCAAGAGACCCAGTACTTC.

The V gene is TRBV28, the J gene TRBJ1-6, with D hard to call. The CDR3 contains 12 residues. The V end was cut by 7 bases, the J end by 3 bases, with 4 bases between. The germline V gene has CDR1 MDHEN and CDR2 SYDVKM. The CDR3 nucleotides read TGTGCCAGCACCCACTATAATTCACCCCTCCACTTT. Protein sequence: CASTHYNSPLHF. Variable domain in full (rest from reference TRBV28 and TRBJ1-6): DVKVTQSSRYLVKRTGEKVFLECVQDMDHENMFWYRQDPGLGLRLIYFSYDVKMKEKGDIPEGYSVSREKKERFSLILESASTNQTSMYLCASTHYNSPLHFGNGTRLTVT.

The chain recombines TRBV19 with TRBJ1-3; D perhaps matches TRBD1 (6 bases). Germline V gene lookup returns CDR1 LNHDA and CDR2 SQIVND (reference sequence). Trimming left V 6 bases short and J 0 bases short, with 12 bases between. The CDR3 covers 15 residues. The CDR3 bases are TGTGCCAGTAGCAGGGACATCTCCTCTGGAAACACCATATATTTT. Protein sequence: CASSRDISSGNTIYF. Full variable domain (missing parts from reference TRBV19 and TRBJ1-3): DGGITQSPKYLFRKEGQNVTLSCEQNLNHDAMYWYRQDPGQGLRLIYYSQIVNDFQKGDIAEGYSVSREKKESFPLTVTSAQKNPTAFYLCASSRDISSGNTIYFGEGSWLTVV.

This clone has just one count. The CDR3 DNA reads as TGCAGCGTGGCTGGCACAGGGTGGAAAGGAAACACCATATATTTT. It codes for CSVAGTGWKGNTIYF. The chain recombines TRBV29-1 with TRBJ1-3; TRBD1 might be the D (6 bases). The V end lost 6 bases, the J end lost 4 bases, and 19 bases lay between the germline ends. This CDR3 is built from 15 residues. Germline-derived CDR1 and CDR2 are SQVTM and ANQGSEA.

This sequence joins TRBV7-9 and TRBJ2-1; D might be TRBD1 (5 bases). Germline lookup yields CDR1 SEHNR and CDR2 FQNEAQ (reference sequence). Trimming pared 1 base from V and 10 bases from J, leaving 11 bases between. This CDR3 region has 13 residues. The CDR3 spells CASSLDGHREQFF. The CDR3 DNA reads as TGTGCCAGCAGCTTAGATGGCCACAGGGAGCAGTTCTTC.

The V gene is TRBV6-1, the J gene TRBJ1-2; no reliable D call. There are 12 residues in the CDR3. Deletions cut 3 bases from V and 2 bases from J, with 4 bases between. CDR1 and CDR2 from the germline V gene are MNHNS and SASEGT. The CDR3 bases are TGTGCCAGCAGTGAGCAGAACTATGGCTACACCTTC. It is translated as CASSEQNYGYTF.

The chain has TRBV3-1 (or the pseudogene TRBV3-2) and TRBJ1-2; TRBD1 matches at 7 bases. The V gene end was trimmed by 6 bases and the J gene end by 1 base; junction bases not matched to a gene: 2. The CDR3 extends over 13 amino acids. CDR1 LGHDT and CDR2 YNNKEL come from the germline V gene (reference sequence). The CDR3 region has the DNA TGTGCCAGCAGTCGACAGGGTAACTATGGCTACACCTTC. Encoded protein: CASSRQGNYGYTF.

The CDR3 DNA reads as TGTGCCAGTAGTATTATTCCGGCAGGGGGGCGCAATCAGCCCCAGCATTTT. Amino acid sequence: CASSIIPAGGRNQPQHF. The chain links TRBV19 to TRBJ1-5; TRBD1 matches at 7 bases. The V segment lost 3 bases and the J segment 2 bases; nucleotides outside the gene matches: 10. Germline assignment: CDR1 LNHDA and CDR2 SQIVND (reference sequence). This CDR3 is 17 amino acids long.

This chain links TRBV6-1 with TRBJ1-6, with D possibly TRBD1 on 6 matching bases. V was trimmed by 0 bases and J by 7 bases, leaving 13 bases between them. This CDR3 has 16 amino acids. Germline-derived CDR1 and CDR2 are MNHNS and SASEGT. The CDR3 loop reads CASSEAITGRNSPLHF. CDR3 nucleotide sequence: TGTGCCAGCAGTGAAGCTATTACAGGGCGAAATTCACCCCTCCACTTT.

The chain couples TRBV7-9 to TRBJ2-7, with 8 bases identical to TRBD2. V dropped 11 bases and J dropped 4; count of bases not matched to a gene: 13. CDR3 size: 14 residues. Germline-derived CDR1 and CDR2 are SEHNR and FQNEAQ (reference sequence). The CDR3 DNA reads as TGTGCCGTGGGACTAGGGGGGCTCGGTTACGAGCAGTACTTC. It codes for CAVGLGGLGYEQYF.

J is TRBJ2-4 and V is TRBV10-3, with TRBD2 matching 14 bases. Trimming at V came to 6 bases and at J to 3 bases, leaving 4 bases not matched to a gene. Germline CDR1 is ENHRY and CDR2 is SYGVKD. The CDR3 is 16 residues long. This CDR3 is CAISEGTSGGKNIQYF. CDR3 sequence (DNA): TGTGCCATCAGCGAGGGGACTAGCGGGGGCAAAAACATTCAGTACTTC.

The rearrangement joins TRBV7-9 to TRBJ2-7; TRBD2 matches 11 bases. The CDR3 runs to 16 residues. Germline V gene sequence: CDR1 SEHNR, CDR2 FQNEAQ (reference sequence). V shed 7 bases and J 2 bases; nucleotides not matched to a gene: 10. In nucleotides, the CDR3 is TGTGCCAGCACCAGTAGCGGGGGGGATGAGACCTACGAGCAGTACTTC. It encodes CASTSSGGDETYEQYF.

The V and J genes are TRBV28 and TRBJ1-6, with a tentative D call TRBD1 (5 bases). The CDR3 consists of 12 residues. Germline lookup yields CDR1 MDHEN and CDR2 SYDVKM. Deletions cut 8 bases from V and 10 bases from J, with 12 bases between. The CDR3: CASGLGQSPLHF. CDR3 nucleotides: TGTGCCAGCGGCTTGGGGCAGTCACCCCTCCACTTT. The variable domain in full, completed from reference TRBV28 and TRBJ1-6, reads DVKVTQSSRYLVKRTGEKVFLECVQDMDHENMFWYRQDPGLGLRLIYFSYDVKMKEKGDIPEGYSVSREKKERFSLILESASTNQTSMYLCASGLGQSPLHFGNGTRLTVT.

The genes are TRBV2 and TRBJ2-3; TRBD2 agrees at 12 bases. CDR1 and CDR2 (germline): SNHLY, FYNNEI. The CDR3 is 17 residues long. J gave up 2 bases and V 6 bases, and 9 bases lay outside the gene matches. The CDR3 bases are TGTGCCAGCAGAAGATGGACTAGCGGGGAACACACAGATACGCAGTATTTT. Translating it yields CASRRWTSGEHTDTQYF.

The chain links TRBV5-1 to TRBJ1-2; 10 nucleotides line up with TRBD1. The length of the CDR3 is 13 residues. J gave up 8 bases and V 4 bases, and 5 bases lay outside the gene matches. Germline V gene data show CDR1 as SGHRS and CDR2 as YFSETQ. The CDR3 loop reads CASSPGQGKGYTF. The CDR3 DNA is TGCGCCAGCAGCCCGGGACAGGGGAAGGGCTACACCTTC.

The chain is built from TRBV2 and TRBJ1-3; 7 bases line up with TRBD1. The CDR3 totals 15 residues. V lost 8 bases to trimming and J lost 0 bases; unmatched junction nucleotides: 7. The germline gives CDR1 SNHLY, CDR2 FYNNEI. CDR3 in amino acids: CASERDSGSGNTIYF. CDR3 nucleotide sequence: TGTGCCAGCGAAAGGGACAGTGGCTCTGGAAACACCATATATTTT. The whole variable domain, remainder taken from reference TRBV2 and TRBJ1-3, is EPEVTQTPSHQVTQMGQEVILRCVPISNHLYFYWYRQILGQKVEFLVSFYNNEISEKSEIFDDQFSVERPDGSNFTLKIRSTKLEDSAMYFCASERDSGSGNTIYFGEGSWLTVV.

CDR3 sequence reads: CASSPNGGSYNEQFF. DNA for the CDR3: TGTGCCAGCAGCCCAAATGGGGGGTCCTACAATGAGCAGTTCTTC. V usage is TRBV11-1 and J usage is TRBJ2-1; tentatively, D is TRBD2 (6 bases). From germline, CDR1 is SGHAT and CDR2 FQDESV (reference sequence). CDR3 length equals 15 residues. Trimming took 5 bases from V and 1 from J, leaving 12 bases between them.

Remarks on this clone: An end of the junction differs from the germline gene, which may be a read error. CDR3 sequence (DNA): TGTGCCAGCGATTCGACAGGTTCCTCCGAGCAGTACTTC. Protein sequence: CASDSTGSSEQYF. The genes are TRBV6-5 and TRBJ2-7; tentative D call: TRBD1 (6 bases). Germline V CDR1 and CDR2: MNHEY, SVGAGI. The CDR3 spans 13 residues.